Following are 27 T cell receptor beta chains from one sample sequenced in a study of identical twins. MiXCR was run by TCRdb on the 5' RACE reads, yielding one entry per CDR3 protein. The profile shows hundreds of thousands of distinct CDR3 sequences, 21% of them singletons. This sample was shared with a second study, whose subject was T cells expressing NK-cell markers.

The sequenced sample was PBMCs. Receptors originate from a woman under 30 in good health.

This chain links TRBV6-1 with TRBJ2-7; maybe TRBD2 (6 bases). This CDR3 region has 14 residues. Germline V gene sequence: CDR1 MNHNS, CDR2 SASEGT. Trimming took off 6 bases at V and 4 bases at J, with 16 bases between the two ends. The CDR3 loop is CASRRGGTPYEQYF. CDR3 nucleotide sequence: TGTGCCAGCAGGAGGGGCGGGACGCCTTACGAGCAGTACTTC.

The V call is TRBV12-3 or TRBV12-4, the J call TRBJ1-4; D possibly corresponds to TRBD1 (5 bases). Trimming cost V 10 bases and J 0 bases, with 9 bases left between them. The CDR3 length is 13 residues. The DNA of the CDR3 is TGTGCCACTCCAGGGCCAACTAATGAAAAACTGTTTTTT. Translation gives CATPGPTNEKLFF.

This clonotype was seen only a few times. The V call is TRBV6-2 or TRBV6-3, the J call TRBJ2-7; no clear D gene. The germline CDR1 and CDR2 sequences are MNHEY and SVGEGT. Deletions cut 6 bases from V and 6 bases from J, with 15 bases between. The CDR3 extends over 13 amino acids. Written as DNA, the CDR3 is TGTGCCAGCAGCTCGCCACGTAGGTCCGAGCAGTACTTC. Translation gives CASSSPRRSEQYF.

This clonotype has just a few counts. The J gene is TRBJ2-1, the V gene TRBV5-1; no firm D call. The germline V gene encodes CDR1 SGHRS and CDR2 YFSETQ. This CDR3 contains 14 residues. V lost 3 bases and J lost 0, with 7 bases in between. This CDR3 reads CASSSSFSYNEQFF. The CDR3 DNA follows: TGCGCCAGCAGCTCCAGTTTCTCCTACAATGAGCAGTTCTTC.

The chain combines TRBV5-1 with TRBJ2-1; 9 nucleotides agree with TRBD1. Germline V CDR1 and CDR2: SGHRS, YFSETQ. V was clipped by 6 bases and J by 2 bases; unmatched bases: 6. CDR3 length: 15 amino acids. The CDR3 region is CASKEGTGTYNEQFF. CDR3 in DNA: TGCGCCAGCAAGGAAGGGACAGGGACCTACAATGAGCAGTTCTTC.

This chain's CDR3 is CASSFLAENTGELFF. CDR3 nucleotide sequence: TGCGCCAGCAGCTTCCTAGCGGAGAACACCGGGGAGCTGTTTTTT. The chain has TRBV5-1 and TRBJ2-2; TRBD2 matches at 7 bases. J gave up 1 base and V 2 bases, and 2 bases lay outside the gene matches. This CDR3 is built from 15 residues. Germline assignment: CDR1 SGHRS and CDR2 YFSETQ.

The gene calls are TRBV7-9 and TRBJ2-1; D possibly uses TRBD1 or TRBD2 (5 bases each). The CDR3 is 16 amino acids. With 5 bases removed from V and 2 bases from J, the gap between germline ends came to 16 bases. Germline-derived CDR1 and CDR2 are SEHNR and FQNEAQ (reference sequence). The CDR3 sequence: CASSLNQGETYNEQFF. The CDR3 nucleotides read TGTGCCAGCAGCCTCAACCAGGGAGAGACCTACAATGAGCAGTTCTTC.

This chain links TRBV29-1 with TRBJ1-5; TRBD1 is a possible D gene (5 bases). The ends were cut back, 5 bases at V and 1 base at J, with 12 bases in the middle. This CDR3 is built from 14 residues. CDR1 is SQVTM, CDR2 ANQGSEA, per germline. The CDR3 bases are TGCAGCGTTAGAGGGGCAGGGAGCAATCAGCCCCAGCATTTT. Translating it yields CSVRGAGSNQPQHF.

This clonotype was recorded a few times. The J gene is TRBJ2-7, the V gene TRBV20-1; TRBD1 aligns across 8 bases. The J segment lost 0 bases and the V segment lost 7 bases, leaving 11 bases of the junction unmatched. This CDR3 has 15 amino acids. Per the germline V gene, CDR1 is DFQATT and CDR2 is SNEGSKA (reference sequence). This chain's CDR3 is CSGYSGQGRSYEQYF. CDR3 nucleotide sequence: TGCAGTGGGTATTCCGGACAGGGACGCTCCTACGAGCAGTACTTC.

The chain joins TRBV6-5 to TRBJ2-7; 8 bases are a match to TRBD2. The CDR3 length is 15 residues. Germline lookup yields CDR1 MNHEY and CDR2 SVGAGI. With V trimmed by 4 bases and J by 2 bases, 7 bases remained unmatched. The CDR3 here is CASSLSLAGPYEQYF. The CDR3 DNA follows: TGTGCCAGCAGTTTAAGTCTAGCGGGTCCCTACGAGCAGTACTTC.

This chain connects TRBV10-3 to TRBJ2-7; 11 nucleotides match TRBD2. V shed 4 bases, J shed 3 bases, and the junction held 8 bases outside the gene matches. This CDR3 spans 16 amino acids. Germline loops: CDR1 ENHRY, CDR2 SYGVKD. As DNA, the CDR3 is TGTGCCATCAGTGGCGGGACTAGCGGAAAGGGCTACGAGCAGTACTTC. Protein: CAISGGTSGKGYEQYF.

Turning to this clonotype: The junction shows a germline mismatch at one end, possibly a read error. The V call is TRBV7-7, the J call TRBJ2-7; TRBD2 matches at 7 bases. The length of the CDR3 is 15 residues. Germline CDR1 and CDR2: SSHAT and FNYEAQ (reference sequence). CDR3 region: CASSQLGGEGYEQYF. The CDR3 DNA sequence: TGTGCTAGCAGCCAACTTGGCGGGGAGGGCTACGAGCAGTACTTC.

This clonotype was detected a few times. CDR3 bases: TGTGCCAGCAGCCCGGACAGTTCCACCTACGAGCAGTACTTC. Its translation: CASSPDSSTYEQYF. This sequence joins TRBV6-1 and TRBJ2-7, with a possible D match to TRBD1 (6 bases). Trimming pared 6 bases from V and 2 bases from J, leaving 14 bases between. This CDR3 is 14 amino acids long. Germline V gene sequence: CDR1 MNHNS, CDR2 SASEGT.

This chain uses TRBV7-8 with TRBJ1-1; perhaps TRBD1 as D (6 bases). The germline CDR1 and CDR2 sequences are SGHVS and FQNEAQ. The CDR3 length is 16 residues. The V gene lost 4 bases and the J gene lost 6 bases, with 21 bases spanning the gap. The DNA for the CDR3 is TGTGCCAGCAGCTCTCGAATACAGGGACCTCGGGCTGAAGCTTTCTTT. This gives the protein CASSSRIQGPRAEAFF.

This clonotype occurred once. The chain is built from TRBV10-2 and TRBJ2-7; a weak D match, TRBD1 (5 bases). V was clipped by 2 bases and J by 0 bases, with 14 bases between them. The CDR3 covers 16 residues. Germline-derived CDR1 and CDR2 are WSHSY and SAAADI. In nucleotides, the CDR3 is TGCGCCAGCAGTGAGGGTGGCAGGGCACTCTCCTACGAGCAGTACTTC. This translates into CASSEGGRALSYEQYF.

This clonotype was picked up a small number of times. This chain's CDR3 is CASSELGQLWEQYF. As DNA, the CDR3 is TGTGCCAGCAGTGAACTTGGCCAGTTATGGGAGCAGTACTTC. The chain carries TRBV6-1 and TRBJ2-7, with unresolved D. The CDR3 loop spans 14 amino acids. Trimming left V 2 bases short and J 7 bases short, with 15 bases between. CDR1 MNHNS and CDR2 SASEGT come from the germline V gene.

The genes are TRBV5-1 and TRBJ2-7; 10 bases agree with TRBD2. Germline assignment: CDR1 SGHRS and CDR2 YFSETQ. Losses at the gene ends were 4 bases for V and 2 bases for J; bases not matched to a gene: 3. CDR3 length: 14 amino acids. The CDR3 bases are TGCGCCAGCAGCCTAGCGGGAGTACCCTACGAGCAGTACTTC. The encoded protein is CASSLAGVPYEQYF.

This clonotype showed up just a few times. The gene calls are TRBV12-3 or TRBV12-4 and TRBJ2-1, with 7 bases identical to TRBD2. V lost 6 bases to trimming and J lost 4 bases; unmatched junction nucleotides: 12. The CDR3 length is 16 residues. In DNA form, the CDR3 reads TGTGCCAGCAGCCTTTCAAGCGGGGCGGGATACAATGAGCAGTTCTTC. It yields the protein CASSLSSGAGYNEQFF.

This clonotype was found a few times. This chain connects TRBV15 to TRBJ2-7; D gene uncertain. The CDR3 has 14 amino acids. The germline gives CDR1 LNHNV, CDR2 YYDKDF (reference sequence). Trimming shortened V by 0 bases and J by 3 bases, and 9 bases separated the two germline ends. CDR3 region: CATSRDRTVYEQYF. As DNA, the CDR3 is TGTGCCACCAGCAGAGATAGAACAGTCTACGAGCAGTACTTC. The entire variable domain, with the rest obtained from reference TRBV15 and TRBJ2-7, is as follows: DAMVIQNPRYQVTQFGKPVTLSCSQTLNHNVMYWYQQKSSQAPKLLFHYYDKDFNNEADTPDNFQSRRPNTSFCFLDIRSPGLGDTAMYLCATSRDRTVYEQYFGPGTRLTVT.

V is TRBV12-3 or TRBV12-4 and J is TRBJ2-1; TRBD2 might be the D (6 bases). Deletions cut 7 bases from V and 14 bases from J, with 18 bases between. The CDR3 is 12 amino acids. CDR3 nucleotide sequence: TGTGCCAGCACCCCCGGCGGTGGAGGGGAGTTCTTC. This codes for CASTPGGGGEFF.

The gene calls are TRBV7-2 and TRBJ2-1; D may match TRBD1 or TRBD2 (5 bases each). Germline CDR1 reads SGHTA; CDR2 reads FQGNSA. Trimming pared 2 bases from V and 5 bases from J, leaving 13 bases between. The CDR3 has 15 residues. The CDR3 loop is CASSLTGGSHNEQFF. CDR3 nucleotides: TGTGCCAGCAGCTTAACTGGGGGAAGCCACAATGAGCAGTTCTTC.

The chain couples TRBV11-3 to TRBJ2-1; TRBD1 matches 7 bases. The V gene's germline CDR1 is SGHNT and CDR2 YENEEA. This CDR3 has 17 residues. V lost 5 bases and J lost 8; bases outside the gene matches: 18. The CDR3 sequence: CASSPRSARGIRDEQFF. Written as DNA, the CDR3 is TGTGCCAGCAGCCCGAGGTCCGCCAGGGGGATTAGGGATGAGCAGTTCTTC.

The chain uses TRBV20-1 and TRBJ2-2; D may correspond to TRBD1 or TRBD2 (6 bases each). Germline V gene data show CDR1 as DFQATT and CDR2 as SNEGSKA (reference sequence). V was clipped by 7 bases and J by 4 bases, with 10 bases between them. This CDR3 has 12 amino acids. CDR3 amino acids: CSGSGATGELFF. CDR3 coding DNA: TGCAGTGGGTCGGGGGCCACCGGGGAGCTGTTTTTT.

The chain carries TRBV9 and TRBJ2-7; a possible D gene is TRBD2 (6 bases). The V end lost 4 bases, the J end lost 7 bases, and 15 bases lay between the germline ends. The CDR3 length is 13 residues. CDR1 SGDLS and CDR2 YYNGEE come from the germline V gene. The CDR3 sequence: CASSTWRGREQYF. The CDR3 region has the DNA TGTGCCAGCAGCACCTGGAGGGGACGGGAGCAGTACTTC.

This clonotype occurred a few times. The chain employs TRBV4-3 and TRBJ2-7; 9 positions match TRBD1. The germline V gene has CDR1 LGHNA and CDR2 YSLEER. This CDR3 has 16 residues. J gave up 3 bases and V 1 base, and 7 bases lay outside the gene matches. CDR3 protein: CASSQGVQDRGYEQYF. The CDR3 DNA sequence: TGCGCCAGCAGCCAAGGGGTACAGGACAGGGGCTACGAGCAGTACTTC.

This clonotype has only one observation. The genes are TRBV18 and TRBJ2-7; 8 nucleotides line up with TRBD2. Germline V gene lookup returns CDR1 KGHSH and CDR2 LQKENI. This CDR3 region has 15 residues. Losses at the gene ends were 2 bases for V and 5 bases for J; bases not matched to a gene: 8. In DNA, the CDR3 is TGTGCCAGCTCACCATTATCCGGGGGGGAACACGAGCAGTACTTC. Residues: CASSPLSGGEHEQYF.

The chain couples TRBV5-6 to TRBJ2-1; D is possibly TRBD2 (6 bases). CDR1 and CDR2 from the germline V gene are SGHDT and YYEEEE. This CDR3 has 15 residues. Trimming shortened V by 4 bases and J by 7 bases, and 18 bases separated the two germline ends. For the CDR3, the DNA is TGTGCCAGCAGCGGGGGGACTGCCTGGGGGAATGAGCAGTTCTTC. The encoded protein is CASSGGTAWGNEQFF.